This entry lists 8 T cell receptor beta chains sequenced from one sample in a study of response to subunit inactivated influenza vaccine (dated by TCRdb to the late 2010s). Libraries were prepared through RT-PCR. The data were produced on an Illumina HiSeq 2500. TCRdb reanalyzed the raw reads on its own, using fastp at Q25 for trimming and MiXCR for clone calling, and kept in-frame beta chains. Identical CDR3 proteins give one entry, which carries the most common genes and DNA. This sample has approximately 500,000 distinct CDR3 sequences in its table, and 10% to 15% of those were observed once. About 12% of the sample comes from the top ten. The sample's time point label, in plain terms: approximately 45 days after influenza vaccine administration. This specimen consisted of PBMCs from blood, obtained about 40 days after vaccination. The receptors were sampled from a man aged 45-65 years who received an inactivated influenza vaccine. Donor details come from another sample of the same person, matched by shared clones.

This clonotype was seen at least ten times. This rearrangement joins TRBV12-3 or TRBV12-4 to TRBJ2-4; TRBD2 matches at 8 bases. This CDR3 is 14 amino acids long. The J segment lost 3 bases and the V segment lost 7 bases, leaving 5 bases of the junction unmatched. CDR3 residues: CASTGREDKNIQYF. CDR3 nucleotides: TGTGCCAGCACCGGGCGGGAGGACAAAAACATTCAGTACTTC.

This clonotype was counted a few times. This chain links TRBV6-2 or TRBV6-3 with TRBJ2-1, with D perhaps assigned TRBD1 or TRBD2 (6 bases each). CDR1 is MNHEY, CDR2 SVGEGT, per germline. Trimming cost V 4 bases and J 4 bases, with 20 bases left between them. The CDR3 contains 17 residues. For the CDR3, the DNA is TGTGCCAGCAGTTGGAGGGGGAACCGTTTAGGGTACAATGAGCAGTTCTTC. It translates to CASSWRGNRLGYNEQFF.

The sample holds a few counts of this clonotype. The chain recombines TRBV15 with TRBJ1-4; unclear D gene. This CDR3 spans 16 amino acids. Germline assignment: CDR1 LNHNV and CDR2 YYDKDF (reference sequence). Trimming stripped 0 bases from V and 1 base from J, with 9 bases between. The CDR3 spells CATSRDLGGTNEKLFF. The CDR3 nucleotides read TGTGCCACCAGCAGAGATTTGGGAGGAACTAATGAAAAACTGTTTTTT. Complete variable domain (other parts from reference TRBV15 and TRBJ1-4): DAMVIQNPRYQVTQFGKPVTLSCSQTLNHNVMYWYQQKSSQAPKLLFHYYDKDFNNEADTPDNFQSRRPNTSFCFLDIRSPGLGDTAMYLCATSRDLGGTNEKLFFGSGTQLSVL.

This clonotype has just a few counts. This chain links TRBV11-3 with TRBJ2-2; 8 bases align to TRBD1. From germline, CDR1 is SGHNT and CDR2 YENEEA. The CDR3 consists of 16 residues. V was pared by 4 bases and J by 4 bases, with 8 bases of the junction left unmatched. DNA for the CDR3: TGTGCCAGCAGCTCTACAGGGGGTTGGGGCACCGGGGAGCTGTTTTTT. This sequence encodes CASSSTGGWGTGELFF. Combining the CDR3 with reference TRBV11-3 and TRBJ2-2 gives the whole variable domain EAGVVQSPRYKIIEKKQPVAFWCNPISGHNTLYWYLQNLGQGPELLIRYENEEAVDDSQLPKDRFSAERLKGVDSTLKIQPAELGDSAVYLCASSSTGGWGTGELFFGEGSRLTVL.

The rearrangement joins TRBV3-1 to TRBJ2-3; no firm D call. The CDR3 consists of 12 residues. CDR1 LGHDT and CDR2 YNNKEL come from the germline V gene (reference sequence). Trimming removed 3 bases from V and 11 bases from J, with 12 bases in between. Written as DNA, the CDR3 is TGTGCCAGCAGCCACAAGGCTACCCAGCAGTATTTT. This gives the protein CASSHKATQQYF.

The CDR3 protein is CASREGIRETQYF. Written as DNA, the CDR3 is TGTGCCAGCAGGGAGGGGATTCGAGAGACCCAGTACTTC. The V gene is TRBV6-2 or TRBV6-3, the J gene TRBJ2-5; the D gene is possibly TRBD2 (6 bases). The germline gives CDR1 MNHEY, CDR2 SVGEGT. The CDR3 consists of 13 residues. Trimming left V 6 bases short and J 4 bases short, with 12 bases between.

This clonotype was counted between two and nine times. The chain employs TRBV5-1 and TRBJ2-1; 14 bases align to TRBD2. V gave up 4 bases and J gave up 6 bases; unmatched junction bases: 6. CDR3 length equals 16 residues. The germline gives CDR1 SGHRS, CDR2 YFSETQ. DNA for the CDR3: TGCGCCAGCAGCGTGAGGACTAGCGGGGGGCCCAATGAGCAGTTCTTC. It encodes CASSVRTSGGPNEQFF.

This clonotype was seen only a few times. The chain links TRBV24-1 to TRBJ2-2; D possibly corresponds to TRBD1 (6 bases). V was trimmed by 4 bases and J by 4 bases, leaving 9 bases between them. This CDR3 contains 14 residues. CDR1 and CDR2 (germline): KGHDR, SFDVKD. The CDR3 sequence: CATSDIRGTGELFF. The CDR3, as DNA: TGTGCCACCAGTGACATCAGGGGCACCGGGGAGCTGTTTTTT.